The 4 T cell receptor beta chains reported below all come from one sample, sequenced in a study of cytomegalovirus exposure and HLA in healthy donors. Primers for the PCR totalled 60 Vbeta and 13 Jbeta. Sequencing used immunoSEQ multiplex PCR; TCRdb keeps in-frame clones, though not all of them. Of some 150,000 clones listed, around 77% were seen once; the top ten hold approximately 6.9%. Source material: PBMCs. Receptor source: a middle-aged woman in good health and CMV-seropositive.

This clone turned up a few times. This chain uses TRBV4-1 with TRBJ1-4, with TRBD1 as a possible D gene (5 bases). Germline V gene lookup returns CDR1 MGHRA and CDR2 YSYEKL. V lost 1 base and J 8 bases, leaving 14 bases between the germline ends. This CDR3 is built from 15 residues. DNA of the CDR3: TGCGCCAGCAGCCAAGTTGGGGCCCGATACGAAAAACTGTTTTTT. The encoded protein is CASSQVGARYEKLFF.

This clone is a singleton in its sample. The V call is TRBV7-3, the J call TRBJ1-1; unclear D gene. This CDR3 contains 13 residues. The V and J ends lost 6 bases and 3 bases respectively, with 11 bases between them. Germline loops: CDR1 SGHTA, CDR2 FQGTGA. The CDR3 loop is CASSLSADTEAFF. CDR3 in DNA: TGTGCCAGCAGTCTATCGGCGGACACTGAAGCTTTCTTT.

The chain has TRBV6-5 and TRBJ1-5; 7 bases agree with TRBD1. The CDR3 has 15 amino acids. V lost 4 bases, J lost 4 bases, and 7 bases stayed unmatched. Germline CDR1 and CDR2: MNHEY and SVGAGI. CDR3 protein: CASSSTQGNNQPQHF. DNA for the CDR3: TGTGCCAGCAGTTCCACACAGGGGAATAATCAGCCCCAGCATTTT.

The chain links TRBV5-1 to TRBJ2-3; possibly TRBD1 for D (7 bases). Trimming removed 4 bases at V and 3 bases at J, with 15 bases between. The CDR3 runs to 15 residues. Germline lookup yields CDR1 SGHRS and CDR2 YFSETQ. The chain's CDR3 is CASSRRRDSTDTQYF. For the CDR3, the DNA is TGCGCCAGCAGCAGAAGGAGGGACAGTACAGATACGCAGTATTTT.